Listed below are T cell receptor beta chains from one sample, sequenced in a study of beta chain features in type 1 diabetes. Assay used: immunoSEQ multiplex PCR; TCRdb lists only in-frame clones, some missing. The sample comprises about 240,000 clones, 25% to 35% of which are singletons, and roughly 4.1% rests with the top ten. The sample taken for sequencing was central memory CD4+ T cells from blood. These receptors were taken from a man aged 25-45 years in good health. Each CDR3 is given with its conserved first and last residue. A D gene is named only where the DNA matches it firmly. Not every row has a clone size; where given, it reads once, few, many or a size class.

>TRBJ2-2|few|TRBV27|TRBD1
TGTGCCAGCAGTCCCCGGGACAGACCACTCGGGGAGCTGTTTTTT
CASSPRDRPLGELFF
>TRBJ2-3|few|TRBV5-1|TRBD2
TGTGCCAGCAGCCGACTAGCGGGCACAGATACGCAGTATTTT
CASSRLAGTDTQYF
>TRBJ2-5|many|TRBV7-2|-
TGTGCCAGCAGCTCCGTCCAAGAGACCCAGTACTTC
CASSSVQETQYF
>TRBJ2-1|-|TRBV4-1|TRBD2
TGCGCCAGCAGCCAGGGACTAGCCAGACGGGGCAATGAGCAGTTCTTC
CASSQGLARRGNEQFF
>TRBJ2-5|few|TRBV6-5|-
TGTGCCAGCAGTGCGGGAGAGACCCAGTACTTC
CASSAGETQYF
>TRBJ1-5|-|TRBV6-6|-
TGTGCCAGCAGCCCCTCCGAATTCGGCAATCAGCCCCAGCATTTT
CASSPSEFGNQPQHF
>TRBJ2-1|-|TRBV5-1|TRBD2
TGCGCCAGCAGCTATAATAGCGGGACCTACAATGAGCAGTTCTTC
CASSYNSGTYNEQFF
>TRBJ2-3|-|TRBV4-1|-
TGCGCCAGCAGCCAGGCCGGGACTCCTGGCACAGATACGCAGTATTTT
CASSQAGTPGTDTQYF
>TRBJ2-3|few|TRBV29-1|-
TGCAGCGTTACACTAGGGACAAAGACTAGCACAGATACGCAGTATTTT
CSVTLGTKTSTDTQYF
>TRBJ2-1|-|TRBV5-6|TRBD2
TGTGCCAGCAGCTTGATCGGGCTAGCGGGGTACAATGAGCAGTTCTTC
CASSLIGLAGYNEQFF
>TRBJ2-1|-|TRBV7-9|-
TGTGCCAGCAGCTTAGACGAAATCAATGAGCAGTTCTTC
CASSLDEINEQFF
>TRBJ2-7|-|TRBV6-1|-
TGTGCCAGCAGTGAAGTTTTGAATACCTACGAGCAGTACTTC
CASSEVLNTYEQYF
>TRBJ1-1|-|TRBV28|-
TGTGCCAGCAGGAAACCTGGACCTAACACTGAAGCTTTCTTT
CASRKPGPNTEAFF
>TRBJ2-2|-|TRBV9|-
TGTGCCAGCAGCGTAGAAGCAGGAGCTATCACCGGGGAGCTGTTTTTT
CASSVEAGAITGELFF
>TRBJ1-5|few|TRBV30|TRBD1
TGTGCCTGGAGTGTAGCACAGGGGGTTCAGCCCCAGCATTTT
CAWSVAQGVQPQHF
>TRBJ1-5|-|TRBV28|-
TGTGCCAGCAGTTTCGAGGTCATGGGACCCCAGCATTTT
CASSFEVMGPQHF
>TRBJ1-5|few|TRBV5-4|TRBD1
TGTGCCAGCAGCTTGCAACAGGGGGCACCTAGTCAGCCCCAGCATTTT
CASSLQQGAPSQPQHF
>TRBJ2-1|-|TRBV15|-
TGTGCCACCAGCAGAGATCCAGGTAAGGAGGACTACAATGAGCAGTTCTTC
CATSRDPGKEDYNEQFF
>TRBJ2-2|-|TRBV5-1|-
TGCGCCAGCAGCTTGGGACCCGCCGCCGGGGAGCTGTTTTTT
CASSLGPAAGELFF
>TRBJ2-3|few|TRBV6-1|TRBD2
TGTGCCAGCAGTGCTAGCGGCAGCACAGATACGCAGTATTTT
CASSASGSTDTQYF
>TRBJ2-1|few|TRBV7-2|-
TGTGCCAGCAGCTTAGCCCATTCGCCCTCCTACAATGAGCAGTTCTTC
CASSLAHSPSYNEQFF
>TRBJ2-2|few|TRBV30|-
TGTGCCTGGAGTGTAACGGGGGTCGGGGAGCTGTTTTTT
CAWSVTGVGELFF
>TRBJ2-1|-|TRBV15|-
TGTGCCACCGGGAGGGAGGGCAGGGGAAATGAGCAGTTCTTC
CATGREGRGNEQFF
>TRBJ2-1|-|TRBV18|TRBD2
TGTGCCAGCGCCCGGGGACTAGCGGGAGCCACTGAGCAGTTCTTC
CASARGLAGATEQFF